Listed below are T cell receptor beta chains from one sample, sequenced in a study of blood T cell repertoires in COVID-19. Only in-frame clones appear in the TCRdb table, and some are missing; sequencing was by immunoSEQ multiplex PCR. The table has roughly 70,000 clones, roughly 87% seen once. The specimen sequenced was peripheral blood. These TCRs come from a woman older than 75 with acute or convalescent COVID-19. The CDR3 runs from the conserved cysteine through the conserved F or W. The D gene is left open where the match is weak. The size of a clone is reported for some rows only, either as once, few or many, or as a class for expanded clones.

cdr3_nt: TGTGCCACCAGCAGGGAGCGGGAGCGGAGGGAGACCCAGTACTTC; cdr3_aa: CATSRERERRETQYF; clone_size: .; d_call: TRBD2; j_call: TRBJ2-5; v_call: TRBV15
cdr3_nt: TGTGCCAGTAGTAAGGTCGGAGCAACTAATGAAAAACTGTTTTTT; cdr3_aa: CASSKVGATNEKLFF; clone_size: once; d_call: .; j_call: TRBJ1-4; v_call: TRBV19
cdr3_nt: TGTGCCAGCAGCCCAGGAACCCAAACCTACGAGCAGTACTTC; cdr3_aa: CASSPGTQTYEQYF; clone_size: .; d_call: .; j_call: TRBJ2-7; v_call: TRBV28
cdr3_nt: TGTGCCAGCAGTTACCCTCCGGGACTAGCGGGAAACACAGATACGCAGTATTTT; cdr3_aa: CASSYPPGLAGNTDTQYF; clone_size: .; d_call: TRBD2; j_call: TRBJ2-3; v_call: TRBV6-2/TRBV6-3
cdr3_nt: TGTGCCAGCAGCCAAGTGCTAGCTGCAGATACGCAGTATTTT; cdr3_aa: CASSQVLAADTQYF; clone_size: .; d_call: .; j_call: TRBJ2-3; v_call: TRBV4-2
cdr3_nt: TGTGCCAGCAACCAGGGTGGAAGCAATCAGCCCCAGCATTTT; cdr3_aa: CASNQGGSNQPQHF; clone_size: .; d_call: .; j_call: TRBJ1-5; v_call: TRBV2
cdr3_nt: TGTGCCATCAGTGCGTTCGGGGGGGACACTGAAGCTTTCTTT; cdr3_aa: CAISAFGGDTEAFF; clone_size: .; d_call: .; j_call: TRBJ1-1; v_call: TRBV10-3
cdr3_nt: TGTGCCAGTAGTATCGGGGGGAACTATGGCTACACCTTC; cdr3_aa: CASSIGGNYGYTF; clone_size: .; d_call: .; j_call: TRBJ1-2; v_call: TRBV19
cdr3_nt: TGCAGCGTTTCGACAGGGGGTAGCAATCAGCCCCAGCATTTT; cdr3_aa: CSVSTGGSNQPQHF; clone_size: few; d_call: TRBD1; j_call: TRBJ1-5; v_call: TRBV29-1
cdr3_nt: TGTGCCAGCAGCATCAGTGCGGGACTAGCGGGAGTACCAGATACGCAGTATTTT; cdr3_aa: CASSISAGLAGVPDTQYF; clone_size: .; d_call: .; j_call: TRBJ2-3; v_call: TRBV21-1
cdr3_nt: TGTGCCAGCAGCTCCCAAAAGGGACTAGGGGTTTTCGATACGCAGTATTTT; cdr3_aa: CASSSQKGLGVFDTQYF; clone_size: once; d_call: TRBD2; j_call: TRBJ2-3; v_call: TRBV7-2
cdr3_nt: TGTGCCAGCAGCTTGGGGCTAGCGGACTACTACGAGCAGTACTTC; cdr3_aa: CASSLGLADYYEQYF; clone_size: once; d_call: TRBD2; j_call: TRBJ2-7; v_call: TRBV5-4
cdr3_nt: TGTGCCAGCAGTTACTCGGGCAGAGACACTGAAGCTTTCTTT; cdr3_aa: CASSYSGRDTEAFF; clone_size: .; d_call: .; j_call: TRBJ1-1; v_call: TRBV6-5
cdr3_nt: TGCAGCGTTGGTCTGAGTATCAATCAGCCCCAGCATTTT; cdr3_aa: CSVGLSINQPQHF; clone_size: .; d_call: .; j_call: TRBJ1-5; v_call: TRBV29-1
cdr3_nt: TGTGCCACCAGTGACTCTAGCGGGAGGGCTTTATACGAGCAGTACTTC; cdr3_aa: CATSDSSGRALYEQYF; clone_size: .; d_call: TRBD2; j_call: TRBJ2-7; v_call: TRBV24-1
cdr3_nt: TGTGCCAGCAGCAAAGATTTCTCGGGAAAACTGTTTTTT; cdr3_aa: CASSKDFSGKLFF; clone_size: .; d_call: .; j_call: TRBJ1-4; v_call: TRBV21-1
cdr3_nt: TGTGCCACCAGTGATTTGGGGGGGGCCTCCTACAATGAGCAGTTCTTC; cdr3_aa: CATSDLGGASYNEQFF; clone_size: .; d_call: .; j_call: TRBJ2-1; v_call: TRBV24-1
cdr3_nt: TGTGCCAGCAGTGGGGGGGGACAGGCAACAGATACGCAGTATTTT; cdr3_aa: CASSGGGQATDTQYF; clone_size: .; d_call: .; j_call: TRBJ2-3; v_call: TRBV28
cdr3_nt: TGTGCCAGCGCCGGGACAGAGAACACTGAAGCTTTCTTT; cdr3_aa: CASAGTENTEAFF; clone_size: .; d_call: TRBD1; j_call: TRBJ1-1; v_call: TRBV18
cdr3_nt: TGTGCCACCAGTGAACCGGGACAGGGGACCGGGGAGCTGTTTTTT; cdr3_aa: CATSEPGQGTGELFF; clone_size: .; d_call: TRBD1; j_call: TRBJ2-2; v_call: TRBV24-1
cdr3_nt: TGTGCCAGCAGCGCACAGGGGGCGCGTAGAGAAAAACTGTTTTTT; cdr3_aa: CASSAQGARREKLFF; clone_size: .; d_call: TRBD1; j_call: TRBJ1-4; v_call: TRBV7-2
cdr3_nt: TGCAGCGTTGCAGCAGGGTCCCTTTCCGCCTATGGCTACACCTTC; cdr3_aa: CSVAAGSLSAYGYTF; clone_size: .; d_call: .; j_call: TRBJ1-2; v_call: TRBV29-1
cdr3_nt: TGTGCCAGCAGCTTAGAGTCAGCTAGCTCCTACGAGCAGTACTTC; cdr3_aa: CASSLESASSYEQYF; clone_size: .; d_call: .; j_call: TRBJ2-7; v_call: TRBV7-3
cdr3_nt: TGTGCCAGCAGCTTCGGGGACAGTTATAACTATGGCTACACCTTC; cdr3_aa: CASSFGDSYNYGYTF; clone_size: .; d_call: TRBD1; j_call: TRBJ1-2; v_call: TRBV5-6
cdr3_nt: TGTGCCAGCAGCACGCCCGGTCCCGCACTAGCGGGAGGGCCAATCTTGAACACCGGGGAGCTGTTTTTT; cdr3_aa: CASSTPGPALAGGPILNTGELFF; clone_size: .; d_call: TRBD2; j_call: TRBJ2-2; v_call: TRBV7-9
cdr3_nt: TGTGCCAGCAGTTTAGGTTACGGCACTGAAGCTTTCTTT; cdr3_aa: CASSLGYGTEAFF; clone_size: .; d_call: .; j_call: TRBJ1-1; v_call: TRBV28
cdr3_nt: TGCGCCAGCAGCTTTGGGACAGGGTTCTATGAGCAGTTCTTC; cdr3_aa: CASSFGTGFYEQFF; clone_size: .; d_call: TRBD1; j_call: TRBJ2-1; v_call: TRBV5-1
cdr3_nt: TGCAGGGTCCTCTGGAGCTCCTATAATTCACCCCTCCACTTT; cdr3_aa: CRVLWSSYNSPLHF; clone_size: .; d_call: .; j_call: TRBJ1-6; v_call: TRBV29-1
cdr3_nt: TGTGCCAGCTCACCGGGACAGGCCGGGGGCTACACCTTC; cdr3_aa: CASSPGQAGGYTF; clone_size: .; d_call: TRBD1; j_call: TRBJ1-2; v_call: TRBV18
cdr3_nt: TGCGCCAGCAGCTGGGGAGGCCCCGAAAACGGGCAGTACTTC; cdr3_aa: CASSWGGPENGQYF; clone_size: .; d_call: .; j_call: TRBJ2-7; v_call: TRBV5-1
cdr3_nt: TGTGCCAGCAGCCCAGGGGTCTGGAGGACGAACACCGGGGAGCTGTTTTTT; cdr3_aa: CASSPGVWRTNTGELFF; clone_size: .; d_call: .; j_call: TRBJ2-2; v_call: TRBV7-8
cdr3_nt: TGTGCCAGCAGCCGGGGACTTAACAATGAGCAGTTCTTC; cdr3_aa: CASSRGLNNEQFF; clone_size: once; d_call: .; j_call: TRBJ2-1; v_call: TRBV3-1/TRBV3-2
cdr3_nt: TGTGCCATCAGTGGTTGGGAGCGGGGGGGCCTAGCCGAGCAGTTCTTC; cdr3_aa: CAISGWERGGLAEQFF; clone_size: .; d_call: TRBD2; j_call: TRBJ2-1; v_call: TRBV10-3
cdr3_nt: TGTGCCAGCAGCAGTGGGACAGGGGGAGGTGAAGCTTTCTTT; cdr3_aa: CASSSGTGGGEAFF; clone_size: .; d_call: TRBD1; j_call: TRBJ1-1; v_call: TRBV11-3
cdr3_nt: TGTGCCAGCAGTTACCCGCGAGCGGGAGGTTCTGAGCAGTTCTTC; cdr3_aa: CASSYPRAGGSEQFF; clone_size: .; d_call: TRBD2; j_call: TRBJ2-1; v_call: TRBV28
cdr3_nt: TGTGCTAGTGCCCTAGGGGACATCCCCTCCTACGAGCAGTACTTC; cdr3_aa: CASALGDIPSYEQYF; clone_size: .; d_call: .; j_call: TRBJ2-7; v_call: TRBV12-5
cdr3_nt: TGTGCCAGCAGCCCCAGATCAGGACAGCAGGCGGTGTTTTTT; cdr3_aa: CASSPRSGQQAVFF; clone_size: .; d_call: .; j_call: TRBJ1-4; v_call: TRBV6-5
cdr3_nt: TGTGCCAGCAGTGAAGCCTGGACTAGCGGGGCCTTTCAAGAGACCCAGTACTTC; cdr3_aa: CASSEAWTSGAFQETQYF; clone_size: .; d_call: TRBD2; j_call: TRBJ2-5; v_call: TRBV6-1
cdr3_nt: TGTGCCAGCTCACCAACCGGGACTAGTCTAACTTACGAGCAGTACTTC; cdr3_aa: CASSPTGTSLTYEQYF; clone_size: .; d_call: TRBD2; j_call: TRBJ2-7; v_call: TRBV18
cdr3_nt: TGTGCCAGCAGCCAACCGGGACAGGGTAACTATGGCTACACCTTC; cdr3_aa: CASSQPGQGNYGYTF; clone_size: .; d_call: TRBD1; j_call: TRBJ1-2; v_call: TRBV7-9
cdr3_nt: TGTGCCAGCAGTTACTCCCGGACTTCCTCTGGAAACACCATATATTTT; cdr3_aa: CASSYSRTSSGNTIYF; clone_size: .; d_call: .; j_call: TRBJ1-3; v_call: TRBV6-5
cdr3_nt: TGTGCCAGCAGCTTCAGGGGGACAGCGAACACTGAAGCTTTCTTT; cdr3_aa: CASSFRGTANTEAFF; clone_size: once; d_call: TRBD1; j_call: TRBJ1-1; v_call: TRBV7-8
cdr3_nt: TGTGCCAGCAGCTTATACGGGACTAGAACAGATACGCAGTATTTT; cdr3_aa: CASSLYGTRTDTQYF; clone_size: .; d_call: TRBD2; j_call: TRBJ2-3; v_call: TRBV7-6
cdr3_nt: TGTGCCATCAGCCAAGGAGGGGGCACCAAGAACTATGGCTACACCTTC; cdr3_aa: CAISQGGGTKNYGYTF; clone_size: .; d_call: TRBD1; j_call: TRBJ1-2; v_call: TRBV10-3
cdr3_nt: TGCGCCAGCAGCTCGTGGACAGGGGGAAATTCACCCCTCCACTTT; cdr3_aa: CASSSWTGGNSPLHF; clone_size: .; d_call: TRBD1; j_call: TRBJ1-6; v_call: TRBV5-1
cdr3_nt: TGTGCCAGCAGTTCCCGGGACAGGGGGCACTATGGCTACACCTTC; cdr3_aa: CASSSRDRGHYGYTF; clone_size: .; d_call: TRBD1; j_call: TRBJ1-2; v_call: TRBV6-5
cdr3_nt: TGTGCCAGCAGTTTAGCTGTATCCTACGAGCAGTACTTC; cdr3_aa: CASSLAVSYEQYF; clone_size: .; d_call: .; j_call: TRBJ2-7; v_call: TRBV12-3/TRBV12-4